A selection of T cell receptor beta chains follows, all from one sample in a study of T cell clusters in autoimmune cytopenias. TCRdb re-called the multiplex PCR reads; one entry per CDR3 protein, DNA not given. This repertoire comprises a few thousand distinct CDR3 sequences; its ten largest clones make up around 21%. Sequencing used peripheral blood. The receptors come from a human donor with an autoimmune cytopenia or autoimmune hepatitis (not recorded which). CDR3s include the opening cysteine and the closing phenylalanine or tryptophan. A row's size may be missing; if present it is once, few, many or a size class.

J gene | clone size | V gene | CDR3 protein
TRBJ2-5 | NA | TRBV12-3/TRBV12-4 | CASSLMGPEETQYF
TRBJ2-1 | medium-sized | TRBV19 | CASSRSGRAFNNEQFF
TRBJ2-1 | medium-sized | TRBV20-1 | CSASGRHNEQFF
TRBJ2-5 | NA | TRBV4-3 | CASSLRQQETQYF
TRBJ2-1 | medium-sized | TRBV5-5 | CASSPRLAVGNEQFF
TRBJ2-7 | medium-sized | TRBV30 | CAWSKGRSYEQYF
TRBJ1-2 | medium-sized | TRBV29-1 | CSVEARLIGGDYGYTF
TRBJ1-1 | NA | TRBV7-2 | CASRDRDLPEAFF
TRBJ1-5 | NA | TRBV27 | CASRGGNQPQHF
TRBJ2-3 | NA | TRBV6-2/TRBV6-3 | CASRTGTSRIQNPDTQYF
TRBJ1-1 | medium-sized | TRBV6-6 | CASSTTGNTEAFF
TRBJ2-3 | medium-sized | TRBV20-1 | CSARDRQTTDTQYF
TRBJ2-3 | NA | TRBV4-3 | CASKGTDTQYF
TRBJ2-3 | medium-sized | TRBV6-5 | CASSSSGSDTQYF